These T cell receptor beta chains were read from a single sample in a study of response to subunit inactivated influenza vaccine. TCRdb ran MiXCR on the RT-PCR reads and lists one entry per CDR3 protein. The sample consists of around 530,000 distinct CDR3 sequences, 16% of them appearing once. The sequences come from CD4+ T cells sorted from PBMCs, collected around 25 months after vaccination. The receptor set was obtained from a man between 45 and 75 years old who received an inactivated influenza vaccine. CDR3s include the opening cysteine and the closing phenylalanine or tryptophan. The D gene is left open where the match is weak. The listing skips clone size in some rows; elsewhere it reads once, few, many or a size class.

cdr3_length	v_call	d_call	clone_size	j_call	cdr3_aa
18	TRBV7-7	TRBD1	few	TRBJ1-5	CASSLGAIGQGEYTPQHF
13	TRBV6-1	NA	NA	TRBJ1-5	CASRTGRDQPQHF
14	TRBV3-1	TRBD1	NA	TRBJ1-1	CASSPGQGALKAFF
16	TRBV5-1	TRBD1	few	TRBJ1-5	CASSPLPTGENQPQHF
15	TRBV7-2	NA	NA	TRBJ2-2	CASSLSRVRTGELFF
13	TRBV6-4	NA	many	TRBJ1-1	CASSDLPNTEAFF
13	TRBV6-5	NA	NA	TRBJ1-1	CASSYVGSTEAFF
14	TRBV28	NA	NA	TRBJ1-1	CASSYPLGRTEAFF
14	TRBV18	NA	NA	TRBJ2-5	CASSPSGHQETQYF
15	TRBV12-3/TRBV12-4	NA	NA	TRBJ2-3	CASSLGLRSGDTQYF
15	TRBV20-1	NA	once	TRBJ2-1	CSAVPSAGSYNEQFF
16	TRBV6-1	TRBD2	NA	TRBJ2-1	CASGTSGAGSYNEQFF
22	TRBV6-2/TRBV6-3	TRBD2	once	TRBJ2-6	CASSYRTSGGHHLLSGANVLTF
18	TRBV11-1	TRBD2	few	TRBJ2-1	CASSLTGELAGVYNEQFF
13	TRBV19	NA	few	TRBJ2-7	CASSSTVYYEQYF
13	TRBV6-1	NA	NA	TRBJ2-7	CASSRQVAYEQYF
14	TRBV12-3/TRBV12-4	NA	NA	TRBJ1-5	CASSFSSSNQPQHF
16	TRBV2	NA	NA	TRBJ1-2	CASSLHGSTNNYGYTF
15	TRBV7-9	NA	NA	TRBJ1-3	CASSQDTLSGNTIYF
12	TRBV20-1	NA	NA	TRBJ2-7	CSAREGLYEQYF
15	TRBV5-5	NA	few	TRBJ2-1	CASSSWVQFHNEQFF
15	TRBV7-2	NA	NA	TRBJ2-5	CASSLGGDFQETQYF
14	TRBV29-1	NA	few	TRBJ2-1	CSVVTWNSYNEQFF
15	TRBV4-3	NA	few	TRBJ2-7	CASSQETGPPYEQYF
15	TRBV5-1	NA	many	TRBJ2-2	CASSRDSGDTGELFF
13	TRBV12-3/TRBV12-4	TRBD1	few	TRBJ1-4	CASSFGQGGKLFF
13	TRBV12-3/TRBV12-4	TRBD1	many	TRBJ1-1	CASSFTGDTEAFF
15	TRBV20-1	TRBD2	many	TRBJ2-3	CSASPTSGSPDTQYF
13	TRBV12-3/TRBV12-4	TRBD1	few	TRBJ1-4	CASSFTGGGKLFF
19	TRBV15	NA	NA	TRBJ2-5	CATSRDLGGLADLQETQYF
12	TRBV28	NA	NA	TRBJ1-5	CASSLNQGSQHF
14	TRBV6-1	TRBD1	few	TRBJ1-4	CASSRQGLREKLFF
14	TRBV6-2/TRBV6-3	TRBD1	NA	TRBJ2-1	CASQGQALYNEQFF
15	TRBV20-1	TRBD1	NA	TRBJ2-2	CSARMTGVGTGELFF
15	TRBV20-1	TRBD2	few	TRBJ2-7	CSAKLGTSGRWEQYF
14	TRBV7-9	TRBD2	NA	TRBJ2-7	CASSLGAGIYEQYF
15	TRBV4-2	TRBD1	many	TRBJ2-7	CASSQGQGRAYEQYF